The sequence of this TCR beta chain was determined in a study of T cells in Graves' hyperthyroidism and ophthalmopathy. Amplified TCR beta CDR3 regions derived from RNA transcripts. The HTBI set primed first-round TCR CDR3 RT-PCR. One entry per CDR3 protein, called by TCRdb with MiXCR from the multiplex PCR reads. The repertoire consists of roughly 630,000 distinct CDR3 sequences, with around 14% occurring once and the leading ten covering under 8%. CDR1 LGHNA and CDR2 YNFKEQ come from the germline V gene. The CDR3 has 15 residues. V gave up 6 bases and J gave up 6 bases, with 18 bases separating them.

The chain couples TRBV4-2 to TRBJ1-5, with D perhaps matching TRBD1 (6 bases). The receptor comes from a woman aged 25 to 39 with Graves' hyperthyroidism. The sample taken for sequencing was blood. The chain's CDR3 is CASSRREGGGQPQHF. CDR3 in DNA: TGTGCCAGCAGTCGAAGGGAGGGGGGTGGTCAGCCCCAGCATTTT.